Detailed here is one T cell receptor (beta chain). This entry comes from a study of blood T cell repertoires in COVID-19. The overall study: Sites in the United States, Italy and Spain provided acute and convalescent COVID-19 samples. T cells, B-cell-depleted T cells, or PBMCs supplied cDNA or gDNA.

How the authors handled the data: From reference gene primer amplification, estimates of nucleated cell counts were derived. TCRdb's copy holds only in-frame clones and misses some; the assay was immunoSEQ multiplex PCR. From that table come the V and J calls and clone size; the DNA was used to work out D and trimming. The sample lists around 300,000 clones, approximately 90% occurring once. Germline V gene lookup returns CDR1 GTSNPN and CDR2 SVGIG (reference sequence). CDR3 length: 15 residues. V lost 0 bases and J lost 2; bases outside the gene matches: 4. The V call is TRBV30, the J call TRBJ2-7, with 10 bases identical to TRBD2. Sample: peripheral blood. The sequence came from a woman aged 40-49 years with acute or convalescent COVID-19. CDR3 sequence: CAWSVGAGGPYEQYV. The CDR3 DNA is TGTGCCTGGAGTGTAGGAGCGGGGGGGCCCTACGAGCAGTACGTC.